This TCR beta chain was sequenced during a study of blood T cell repertoires in COVID-19. In the study's own analysis: Amplification with reference gene primers provided the estimates of nucleated cell counts. The method was immunoSEQ multiplex PCR; TCRdb's version includes in-frame clones alone and lacks a portion of them. V and J calls plus clone size are reproduced from that table; the DNA served to infer D and trimming. The repertoire includes about 400,000 clones, under 90% of them detected once, and around 1.7% sits in the top ten. V lost 4 bases and J lost 8; bases outside the gene matches: 8. Germline CDR1 reads MNHEY; CDR2 reads SVGAGI. This CDR3 is built from 14 residues. Everyone who took part was about 18 to 90 years old, and they came from 24 US areas. Assignment of participants to cohorts was predicated upon participant-reported clinical history.

Sample: PBMCs or T cells enriched from blood (not recorded which). V gene TRBV6-5 combines with J gene TRBJ1-2, with TRBD1 matching 9 bases. The receptor comes from a woman in her 30s who had recovered from COVID-19. The CDR3 protein is CASSLTGGAGGYTF. CDR3 sequence (DNA): TGTGCCAGCAGTTTAACAGGGGGCGCGGGAGGCTACACCTTC.